These 10 T cell receptor beta chains came from one sample sequenced in a study of blood T cell repertoires in COVID-19. This table comes from immunoSEQ multiplex PCR, and its TCRdb copy is limited to in-frame clones, with some not included. Altogether fewer than 30,000 clones are present, 90% to 95% being singletons, with the ten largest covering around 0.8%. Sequencing used peripheral blood. The source of these receptors is a woman between 70 and 85 years old with COVID-19, enrolled during active disease.

The chain joins TRBV27 to TRBJ2-7, with TRBD2 as a possible D gene (6 bases). With 5 bases removed from V and 4 bases from J, the gap between germline ends came to 21 bases. CDR3 size: 16 residues. Germline CDR1 MNHEY, CDR2 SMNVEV (reference sequence). CDR3: CASSAGLMGFGYEQYF. The CDR3 DNA reads TGTGCCAGCAGTGCGGGACTCATGGGGTTTGGATACGAGCAGTACTTC.

This chain connects TRBV5-1 to TRBJ2-1; maybe TRBD2 (5 bases). CDR3 length: 15 residues. CDR1 is SGHRS and CDR2 is YFSETQ in the germline V gene. V gave up 1 base and J gave up 3 bases, with 11 bases separating them. This CDR3 is CASSLSIGDYNEQFF. The CDR3 region has the DNA TGCGCCAGCAGCTTGTCCATCGGGGACTACAATGAGCAGTTCTTC. The full variable domain, its missing parts supplied by reference TRBV5-1 and TRBJ2-1, is KAGVTQTPRYLIKTRGQQVTLSCSPISGHRSVSWYQQTPGQGLQFLFEYFSETQRNKGNFPGRFSGRQFSNSRSEMNVSTLELGDSALYLCASSLSIGDYNEQFFGPGTRLTVL.

The chain couples TRBV2 to TRBJ2-2; 7 nucleotides align to TRBD2. With V trimmed by 8 bases and J by 3 bases, 9 bases remained unmatched. Germline V lookup: CDR1 SNHLY, CDR2 FYNNEI. The CDR3 spans 15 residues. CDR3 nucleotides: TGTGCCAGCCGGAGCGGGACTATCTACACCGGGGAGCTGTTTTTT. This encodes CASRSGTIYTGELFF.

This clone was observed once. This rearrangement joins TRBV18 to TRBJ2-3; 9 bases match TRBD2. CDR3 length equals 17 residues. V was clipped by 4 bases and J by 2 bases; unmatched bases: 10. Germline V lookup: CDR1 KGHSH, CDR2 LQKENI. CDR3 DNA: TGTGCCAGCTCACAAAACTTAGCGGGAGCTGACACAGATACGCAGTATTTT. The encoded protein is CASSQNLAGADTDTQYF.

V gene TRBV5-1 combines with J gene TRBJ1-5, with a possible D match to TRBD1 (6 bases). Germline CDR1 and CDR2: SGHRS and YFSETQ. This CDR3 is 15 amino acids long. V lost 4 bases, J lost 0 bases, and 11 bases lay in between. The DNA for the CDR3 is TGCGCCAGCAGCCCGGGGGGCCTTAGCAATCAGCCCCAGCATTTT. Protein sequence: CASSPGGLSNQPQHF.

The V and J genes are TRBV7-2 and TRBJ2-5; 12 positions match TRBD1. There are 16 residues in the CDR3. V gave up 4 bases and J gave up 5 bases; unmatched junction bases: 8. Germline CDR1 reads SGHTA; CDR2 reads FQGNSA. The CDR3: CASSSGTGGLGETQYF. CDR3 DNA sequence: TGTGCCAGCAGCTCCGGGACAGGGGGCTTGGGGGAGACCCAGTACTTC.

The V call is TRBV12-3 or TRBV12-4, the J call TRBJ2-1; no reliable D call. The CDR3 spans 11 residues. V dropped 6 bases and J dropped 5 bases, with 5 bases sitting between them. CDR3 bases: TGTGCCAGCAGGCGAAACAATGAGCAGTTCTTC. Residues: CASRRNNEQFF.

This chain connects TRBV6-5 to TRBJ1-1, with 7 bases that match TRBD1. The CDR3 has 13 residues. Per germline, CDR1 MNHEY and CDR2 SVGAGI. The junction had 12 bases not matched to a gene; V was cut back by 11 bases and J by 6 bases. The CDR3 nucleotides are TGTGCCGCCCACCGGGACAGAAGAGCTGAAGCTTTCTTT. This encodes CAAHRDRRAEAFF.

This clone was observed once. The chain joins TRBV2 to TRBJ2-5, with D perhaps TRBD2 (6 bases). The CDR3 totals 13 residues. V gave up 4 bases and J gave up 0 bases, with 6 bases separating them. Germline V gene data show CDR1 as SNHLY and CDR2 as FYNNEI. CDR3 loop: CASSGDYQETQYF. The CDR3 nucleotides are TGTGCCAGCAGTGGGGACTACCAAGAGACCCAGTACTTC.

V is TRBV3-1 (or the pseudogene TRBV3-2) and J is TRBJ1-2; D remains ambiguous. V lost 6 bases and J 8 bases, leaving 13 bases between the germline ends. This CDR3 region has 12 residues. Germline loops: CDR1 LGHDT, CDR2 YNNKEL (reference sequence). CDR3: CASRSGDWGYTF. In DNA form, the CDR3 reads TGTGCCAGCAGAAGCGGGGATTGGGGCTACACCTTC.